Below, 20 T cell receptor beta chains from the same sample are listed, as sequenced in a study of blood T cell repertoires in COVID-19. Some clones are missing from TCRdb's copy, which holds only in-frame ones; the method was immunoSEQ multiplex PCR. Found here are about 360,000 clones, about 86% of them singletons; the top ten hold 2.5% to 3%. The source material was peripheral blood. These receptors all come from a man aged 25 to 40 with active or convalescent COVID-19.

The chain has TRBV5-4 and TRBJ2-7, with 8 bases identical to TRBD1. There are 16 residues in the CDR3. Germline CDR1 is SGHNT and CDR2 is YYREEE (reference sequence). V lost 0 bases, J lost 5 bases, and 10 bases stayed unmatched. DNA of the CDR3: TGTGCCAGCAGCTTGGACTGGGGCAGGGGGCATCACGAGCAGTACTTC. It yields the protein CASSLDWGRGHHEQYF.

The chain uses TRBV3-1 (or the pseudogene TRBV3-2) and TRBJ1-5; no definite D call. Germline V gives CDR1 LGHDT, CDR2 YNNKEL (reference sequence). V was trimmed by 1 base and J by 2 bases, leaving 9 bases between them. This CDR3 contains 15 residues. CDR3 coding DNA: TGTGCCAGCAGCCAAGGGCACGCGGGCAATCAGCCCCAGCATTTT. It codes for CASSQGHAGNQPQHF.

The J gene is TRBJ2-3, the V gene TRBV2, with 13 bases that match TRBD2. After removal of 4 bases from V and 1 base from J, the junction contained 2 bases not matched to a gene. Germline V gene data show CDR1 as SNHLY and CDR2 as FYNNEI. The CDR3 has 16 residues. CDR3 loop: CASSVLAGGRTDTQYF. The DNA of the CDR3 is TGTGCCAGCAGTGTACTAGCGGGGGGGCGCACAGATACGCAGTATTTT.

V usage is TRBV7-8 and J usage is TRBJ2-1, with TRBD1 matching 10 bases. There are 15 residues in the CDR3. V lost 6 bases to trimming and J lost 3 bases; unmatched junction nucleotides: 5. Germline CDR1 SGHVS, CDR2 FQNEAQ. The CDR3 bases are TGTGCCAGCAGTTCCGGGACAGGGGTCTACAATGAGCAGTTCTTC. Encoded protein: CASSSGTGVYNEQFF.

The chain uses TRBV30 and TRBJ1-1, with 7 bases that match TRBD1. V trimming: 2 bases; J trimming: 1 base; junction bases outside the gene matches: 4. Germline V CDR1 and CDR2: GTSNPN, SVGIG (reference sequence). The CDR3 runs to 14 residues. The CDR3 loop reads CAWSSDRENTEAFF. The DNA of the CDR3 is TGTGCCTGGAGTAGTGACAGGGAGAACACTGAAGCTTTCTTT.

The chain carries TRBV11-3 and TRBJ2-7, with 8 bases lining up with TRBD1. The CDR3 has 13 amino acids. The ends lost 8 bases at V and 3 bases at J; junction bases unmatched: 6. CDR1 and CDR2 from the germline V gene are SGHNT and YENEEA. CDR3 DNA sequence: TGTGCCAGCTCCAGGGGGCATATCTACGAGCAGTACTTC. Encoded protein: CASSRGHIYEQYF.

This chain uses TRBV19 with TRBJ1-3; D is uncertain. Germline V gene data show CDR1 as LNHDA and CDR2 as SQIVND (reference sequence). This CDR3 has 14 residues. Trimming took 4 bases from V and 0 from J, leaving 7 bases between them. The DNA for the CDR3 is TGTGCCAGTAGTACGACATTCTCTGGAAACACCATATATTTT. Translation gives CASSTTFSGNTIYF.

This sequence joins TRBV5-4 and TRBJ2-3; 7 bases line up with TRBD2. With 3 bases clipped from V and 6 bases from J, the junction kept 10 bases outside the gene matches. CDR3 length: 15 amino acids. Germline V CDR1 and CDR2: SGHNT, YYREEE (reference sequence). CDR3 residues: CASSYRASGPDTQYF. The CDR3, as DNA: TGTGCCAGCAGCTACCGGGCTAGCGGCCCGGATACGCAGTATTTT.

This clone has a handful of counts. The chain joins TRBV9 to TRBJ2-3; D uncertain. V lost 0 bases and J lost 4, with 3 bases in between. Germline values: CDR1 SGDLS, CDR2 YYNGEE. The CDR3 length is 12 residues. The CDR3 sequence is CASSVVSDTQYF. The DNA of the CDR3 is TGTGCCAGCAGCGTAGTCTCAGATACGCAGTATTTT. The variable domain in full, completed from reference TRBV9 and TRBJ2-3, reads DSGVTQTPKHLITATGQRVTLRCSPRSGDLSVYWYQQSLDQGLQFLIQYYNGEERAKGNILERFSAQQFPDLHSELNLSSLELGDSALYFCASSVVSDTQYFGPGTRLTVL.

This chain joins TRBV5-1 and TRBJ2-2; TRBD1 aligns across 9 bases. Trimming took 4 bases from V and 4 from J; bases not matched to a gene: 2. Germline values: CDR1 SGHRS, CDR2 YFSETQ. This CDR3 is built from 14 residues. CDR3 loop: CASSPGQGTGELFF. The CDR3 DNA follows: TGCGCCAGCAGCCCGGGACAGGGCACCGGGGAGCTGTTTTTT.

This sequence joins TRBV6-5 and TRBJ1-4, with 7 bases fitting TRBD1. Germline assignment: CDR1 MNHEY and CDR2 SVGAGI. This CDR3 contains 15 residues. V lost 4 bases, J lost 7 bases, and 9 bases stayed unmatched. The DNA of the CDR3 is TGTGCCAGCAGTTCAGAGGGGGCGCGAAGTGAAAAACTGTTTTTT. As protein: CASSSEGARSEKLFF.

V gene TRBV4-3 combines with J gene TRBJ2-7, with D hard to call. This CDR3 spans 12 amino acids. With 0 bases removed from V and 5 bases from J, the gap between germline ends came to 5 bases. The germline gives CDR1 LGHNA, CDR2 YSLEER. DNA of the CDR3: TGCGCCAGCAGCCAAGATTCGGACGAGCAGTACTTC. Translated: CASSQDSDEQYF.

The V gene is TRBV21-1, the J gene TRBJ2-1; the table's D gene call, TRBD1, was not cross checked with the DNA. TRBV21-1 counts as a pseudogene. The CDR3 has 12 residues. CDR3 in amino acids: CASTRVGREQFF. In DNA form, the CDR3 reads TGTGCCAGCACCAGAGTGGGGCGAGAGCAGTTCTTC.

The chain employs TRBV28 and TRBJ2-1; TRBD1 might be the D (6 bases). V was cut by 0 bases and J by 4 bases, with 10 bases left in between. The CDR3 length is 15 residues. Germline values: CDR1 MDHEN, CDR2 SYDVKM. The DNA of the CDR3 is TGTGCCAGCAGTTTATGGCGACAGGAGTACAATGAGCAGTTCTTC. Translation gives CASSLWRQEYNEQFF.

This chain joins TRBV9 and TRBJ2-7; the match to TRBD2 covers 10 bases. V lost 3 bases to trimming and J lost 7 bases; unmatched junction nucleotides: 7. The CDR3 contains 14 residues. Germline CDR1 SGDLS, CDR2 YYNGEE. CDR3: CASSALAGVKEQYF. CDR3 in DNA: TGTGCCAGCAGCGCCCTAGCGGGAGTGAAGGAGCAGTACTTC.

This clone was found once. The chain is built from TRBV25-1 and TRBJ1-2; no clear D. Trimming cost V 1 base and J 8 bases, with 8 bases left between them. Germline V lookup: CDR1 MGHDK, CDR2 SYGVNS. The CDR3 is made up of 12 amino acids. CDR3 region: CASSEWGGGYTF. Written as DNA, the CDR3 is TGTGCCAGCAGTGAATGGGGAGGGGGCTACACCTTC.

The gene calls are TRBV5-1 and TRBJ1-4, with 9 bases matching TRBD1. The J segment lost 7 bases and the V segment lost 2 bases, leaving 9 bases of the junction unmatched. Looked up from germline, CDR1 is SGHRS and CDR2 is YFSETQ. This CDR3 is built from 16 residues. The CDR3 DNA reads TGCGCCAGCAGCTTACAGGGGGCGTTCGGTTTTGAAAAACTGTTTTTT. Amino acids: CASSLQGAFGFEKLFF.

A single count supports this clone. V gene TRBV5-1 combines with J gene TRBJ2-6, with D maybe TRBD1 (7 bases). The CDR3 runs 17 residues. Germline V gene sequence: CDR1 SGHRS, CDR2 YFSETQ. Trimming left V 4 bases short and J 1 base short, with 15 bases between. CDR3 protein: CASSTVAGGSGANVLTF. The CDR3 DNA reads TGCGCCAGCAGCACTGTTGCAGGGGGGTCTGGGGCCAACGTCCTGACTTTC.

This clone was detected only once. J is TRBJ1-2 and V is TRBV6-2 or TRBV6-3, with a possible D match to TRBD1 (5 bases). Trimming took 4 bases from V and 4 from J, leaving 10 bases between them. CDR1 and CDR2 (germline): MNHEY, SVGEGT. The length of the CDR3 is 13 residues. CDR3 nucleotide sequence: TGTGCCAGCAGTTTGACAGCAATCTATGGCTACACCTTC. This codes for CASSLTAIYGYTF.

The rearrangement joins TRBV3-1 (or the pseudogene TRBV3-2) to TRBJ2-7; tentatively, D is TRBD2 (7 bases). The CDR3 loop spans 16 amino acids. From germline, CDR1 is LGHDT and CDR2 YNNKEL (reference sequence). V lost 1 base and J 3 bases, leaving 16 bases between the germline ends. The CDR3 is CASSQASAGAFYEQYF. The CDR3 bases are TGTGCCAGCAGCCAAGCATCGGCGGGGGCATTCTACGAGCAGTACTTC.